The TCR beta chain under discussion was sequenced for a study of cytomegalovirus exposure and HLA in healthy donors. The wider study: In an earlier analysis, 95 million to 140 million unique TCR beta sequences were found from some 200 million T cells.

The PCR employed 60 Vbeta primers together with 13 Jbeta primers. As processed by the authors: In a later analysis, of around 83 million unique beta chains, some 10 million appeared in at least two donors. Measured with immunoSEQ multiplex PCR; TCRdb has only the in-frame clones, and not every one. The V and J calls and the clone size are those of that table, but D and trimming were determined from the DNA. The sample contains approximately 220,000 clones, approximately 80% of which appear only once. Trimming cost V 4 bases and J 4 bases; bases outside gene matches: 16. The CDR3 length is 18 residues. Germline-derived CDR1 and CDR2 are SGHDN and FVKESK. General observations from the study: An analysis was carried out at a later point. It showed that HLA-associated TCR beta chains were more clonally expanded than equally common non-associated chains.

As concerns this clone: As yet, its antigen is unknown.

The chain couples TRBV14 to TRBJ1-2; 9 bases match TRBD1. The sequence was obtained from a boy between 2 and 10 years old in good health and CMV-seronegative. The specimen was PBMCs. CDR3 loop: CASSPSWDRVWDGYGYTF. CDR3 DNA: TGTGCCAGCAGCCCCTCCTGGGACAGGGTGTGGGATGGCTATGGCTACACCTTC.